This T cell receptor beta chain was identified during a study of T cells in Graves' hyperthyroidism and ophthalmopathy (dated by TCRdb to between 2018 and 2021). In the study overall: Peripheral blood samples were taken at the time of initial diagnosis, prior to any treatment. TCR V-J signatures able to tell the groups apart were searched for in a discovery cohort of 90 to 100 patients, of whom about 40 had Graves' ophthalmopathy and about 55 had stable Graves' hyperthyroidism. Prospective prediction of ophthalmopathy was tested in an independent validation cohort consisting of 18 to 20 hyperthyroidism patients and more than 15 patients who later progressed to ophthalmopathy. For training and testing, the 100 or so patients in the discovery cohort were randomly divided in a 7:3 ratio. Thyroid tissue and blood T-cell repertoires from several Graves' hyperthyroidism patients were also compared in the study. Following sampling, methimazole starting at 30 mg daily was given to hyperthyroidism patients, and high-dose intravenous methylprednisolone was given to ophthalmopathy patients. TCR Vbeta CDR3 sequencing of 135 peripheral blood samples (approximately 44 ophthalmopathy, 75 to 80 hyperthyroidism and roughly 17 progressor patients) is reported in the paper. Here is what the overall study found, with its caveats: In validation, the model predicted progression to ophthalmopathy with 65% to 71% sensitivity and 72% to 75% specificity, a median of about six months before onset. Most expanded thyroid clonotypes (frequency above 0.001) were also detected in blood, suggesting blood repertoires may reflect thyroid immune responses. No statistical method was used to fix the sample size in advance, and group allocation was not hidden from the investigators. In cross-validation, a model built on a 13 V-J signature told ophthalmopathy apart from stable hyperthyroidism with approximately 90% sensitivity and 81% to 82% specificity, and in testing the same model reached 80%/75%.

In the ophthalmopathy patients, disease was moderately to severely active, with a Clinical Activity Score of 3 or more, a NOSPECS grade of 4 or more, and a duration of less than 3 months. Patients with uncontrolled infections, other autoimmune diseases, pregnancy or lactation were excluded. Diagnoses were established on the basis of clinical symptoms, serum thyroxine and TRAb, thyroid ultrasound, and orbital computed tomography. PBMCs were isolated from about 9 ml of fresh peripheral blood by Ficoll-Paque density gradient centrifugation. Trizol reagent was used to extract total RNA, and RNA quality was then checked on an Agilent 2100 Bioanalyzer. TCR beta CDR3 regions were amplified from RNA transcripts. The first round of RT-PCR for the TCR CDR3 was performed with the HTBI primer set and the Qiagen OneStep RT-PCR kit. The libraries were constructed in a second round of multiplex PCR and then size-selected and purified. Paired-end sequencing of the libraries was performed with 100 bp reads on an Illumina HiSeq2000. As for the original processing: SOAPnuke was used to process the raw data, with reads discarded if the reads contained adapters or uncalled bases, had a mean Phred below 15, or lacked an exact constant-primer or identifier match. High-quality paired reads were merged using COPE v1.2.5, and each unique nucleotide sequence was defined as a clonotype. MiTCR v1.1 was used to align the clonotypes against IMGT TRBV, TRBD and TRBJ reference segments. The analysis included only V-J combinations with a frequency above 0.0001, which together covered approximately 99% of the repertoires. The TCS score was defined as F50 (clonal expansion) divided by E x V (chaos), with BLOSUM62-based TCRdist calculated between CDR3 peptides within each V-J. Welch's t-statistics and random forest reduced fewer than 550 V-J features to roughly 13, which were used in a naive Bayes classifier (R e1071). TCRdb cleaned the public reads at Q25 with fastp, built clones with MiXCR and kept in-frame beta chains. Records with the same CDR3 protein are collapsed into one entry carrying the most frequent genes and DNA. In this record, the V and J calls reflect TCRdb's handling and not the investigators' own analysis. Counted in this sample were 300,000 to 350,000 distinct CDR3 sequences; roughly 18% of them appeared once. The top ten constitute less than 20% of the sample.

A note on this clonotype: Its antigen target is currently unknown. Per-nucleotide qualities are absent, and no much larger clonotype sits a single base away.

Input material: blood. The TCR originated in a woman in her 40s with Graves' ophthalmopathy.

The CDR3 is CASSQTPTGIISGANVLTF. The bases are TGTGCCAGCAGCCAGACGCCGACAGGGATCATCTCTGGGGCCAACGTCCTGACTTTC. The chain is made from TRBV4-2 and TRBJ2-6; TRBD1 lines up with 7 middle nucleotides. From cysteine to phenylalanine, the CDR3 is 19 amino acids long. CDR3 DNA only is kept here, 57 bases in frame from base 1. The germline V end is reduced by 3 bases and the J end by 0 bases; junction bases left unmatched: 11. Sequences LGHNA (CDR1) and YNFKEQ (CDR2) are obtained from the germline V gene.